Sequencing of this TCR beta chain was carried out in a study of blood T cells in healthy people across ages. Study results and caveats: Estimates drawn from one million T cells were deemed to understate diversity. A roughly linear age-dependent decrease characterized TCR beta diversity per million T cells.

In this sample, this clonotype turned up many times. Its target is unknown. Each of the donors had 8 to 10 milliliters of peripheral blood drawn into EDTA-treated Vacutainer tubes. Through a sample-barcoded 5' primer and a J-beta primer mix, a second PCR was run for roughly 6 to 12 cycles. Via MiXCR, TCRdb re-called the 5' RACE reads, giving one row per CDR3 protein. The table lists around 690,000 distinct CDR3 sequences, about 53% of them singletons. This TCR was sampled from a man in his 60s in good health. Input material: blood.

CDR3 in DNA: TGTGCCAGCAGCCAAGGTGTAGCGGGCTCTGGGGCCAACGTCCTGACTTTC. This codes for CASSQGVAGSGANVLTF. V is TRBV4-2 and J is TRBJ2-6; 7 bases map to TRBD2. CDR1 is LGHNA and CDR2 is YNFKEQ in the germline V gene. This CDR3 is 17 amino acids long. V lost 1 base to trimming and J lost 0 bases; unmatched junction nucleotides: 3.